This T cell receptor beta chain was sequenced during a study of shared clonotypes between healthy human individuals. Study in general: Researchers drew samples from a couple of women and three men aged 18 to 49. Three plates each covered CD4 naive and memory; CD8 naive two, CD8 memory one.

This CDR3 region has 14 residues. Germline V lookup: CDR1 MDHEN, CDR2 SYDVKM. The V gene end was trimmed by 6 bases and the J gene end by 5 bases; junction bases not matched to a gene: 5. Some clones are missing from TCRdb's copy, which holds only in-frame ones; the method was immunoSEQ multiplex PCR. The table shows about 600,000 clones, with roughly 97% occurring only once. With respect to this clone: Its specificity is unknown.

General study points: Among donors, the sharing of clonotypes was expected to be influenced by sequencing depth.

The TCR originated in a woman aged 25 to 39 in good health. V gene TRBV28 combines with J gene TRBJ1-4, with 8 bases aligning to TRBD1. Sequenced input: naive CD4+ T cells sorted from blood. This sample's subset: CD45RA+ positively selected. CDR3 residues: CASSSGGLNEKLFF. CDR3 sequence (DNA): TGTGCCAGCAGCTCAGGGGGCCTGAATGAAAAACTGTTTTTT.